This T cell receptor (beta chain) was recorded in a study of T cells expressing NK-cell markers. Study-wide context: Each TCR beta repertoire originated in sorted T cells that were CD3+CD56+NKG2C+, CD3+CD56+NKG2C- or CD3+CD56-NKG2C+. Of eight sequenced donors, seven were HCMV-seropositive and one HCMV-seronegative.

Study results and limitations: Researchers report these clonotypes also headed the CD3+CD56-NKG2C+ fraction in a few donors.

Template switching by 5'RACE with UMIs generated the TCR beta cDNA. For each CDR3 protein, TCRdb gives one entry from its re-call of the 5' RACE reads, without DNA. In all, the sample yields about 260,000 distinct CDR3 sequences. About this clonotype itself: Its matching antigen is unknown.

From germline, CDR1 is LNHDA and CDR2 SQIVND (reference sequence). The CDR3 is 13 residues long. The genes are TRBV19 and TRBJ2-1; TCRdb outputs TRBD2, but without DNA this stays unchecked. This sequence was found in a man aged 18 to 29 in good health. The specimen sequenced was blood T cells: a sorted CD56 or NKG2C T cell subset, CD4+ or CD8+ T cells, or bulk PBMC T cells (not recorded which). Here the CDR3 reads CASGLAGVNEQFF.